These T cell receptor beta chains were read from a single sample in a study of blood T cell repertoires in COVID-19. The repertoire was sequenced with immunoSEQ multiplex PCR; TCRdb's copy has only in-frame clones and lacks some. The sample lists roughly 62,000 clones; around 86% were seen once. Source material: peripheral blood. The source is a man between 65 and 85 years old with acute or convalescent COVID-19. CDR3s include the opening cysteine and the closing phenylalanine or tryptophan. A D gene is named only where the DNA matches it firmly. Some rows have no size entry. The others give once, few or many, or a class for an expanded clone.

cdr3_aa: CATSDPRQETQYF; cdr3_nt: TGTGCCACCAGTGACCCACGGCAAGAGACCCAGTACTTC; j_call: TRBJ2-5; clone_size: .; v_call: TRBV24-1; d_call: .
cdr3_aa: CASNRGWELFF; cdr3_nt: TGTGCCAGCAACAGGGGTTGGGAGCTGTTTTTT; j_call: TRBJ2-2; clone_size: .; v_call: TRBV2; d_call: TRBD1
cdr3_aa: CASSFQDRGHGYTF; cdr3_nt: TGTGCCAGCAGCTTCCAGGACAGGGGCCATGGCTACACCTTC; j_call: TRBJ1-2; clone_size: once; v_call: TRBV9; d_call: TRBD1
cdr3_aa: CASSLPPLTSGFYNEQFF; cdr3_nt: TGTGCCAGCAGTTTACCCCCTCTGACTAGCGGGTTTTACAATGAGCAGTTCTTC; j_call: TRBJ2-1; clone_size: .; v_call: TRBV27; d_call: TRBD2
cdr3_aa: CASSLVRGSQYF; cdr3_nt: TGTGCCAGCAGTTTGGTTCGAGGGTCCCAGTACTTC; j_call: TRBJ2-5; clone_size: .; v_call: TRBV12-3/TRBV12-4; d_call: .
cdr3_aa: CASSSTGGNTEAFF; cdr3_nt: TGTGCCAGCAGCTCAACAGGGGGGAACACTGAAGCTTTCTTT; j_call: TRBJ1-1; clone_size: .; v_call: TRBV5-5; d_call: TRBD1
cdr3_aa: CASSIEGREGEAFF; cdr3_nt: TGTGCCAGTAGTATAGAAGGCCGAGAGGGCGAAGCTTTCTTT; j_call: TRBJ1-1; clone_size: .; v_call: TRBV19; d_call: .
cdr3_aa: CASSQGAKGYTF; cdr3_nt: TGTGCCAGCTCCCAGGGGGCGAAAGGCTACACCTTC; j_call: TRBJ1-2; clone_size: .; v_call: TRBV18; d_call: TRBD1
cdr3_aa: CASNLRSSYEQYF; cdr3_nt: TGTGCCAGCAATCTAAGGAGCTCCTACGAGCAGTACTTC; j_call: TRBJ2-7; clone_size: .; v_call: TRBV6-5; d_call: .
cdr3_aa: CASSHRDSLRVLQYF; cdr3_nt: TGTGCCAGCAGTCACCGGGACAGCCTAAGAGTACTCCAGTACTTC; j_call: TRBJ2-7; clone_size: .; v_call: TRBV28; d_call: TRBD1
cdr3_aa: CASRKAGQGNTGELFF; cdr3_nt: TGTGCCAGCAGAAAAGCTGGGCAGGGGAACACCGGGGAGCTGTTTTTT; j_call: TRBJ2-2; clone_size: once; v_call: TRBV13; d_call: .
cdr3_aa: CAISPIHSNQPQHF; cdr3_nt: TGTGCCATCAGCCCAATACATAGCAATCAGCCCCAGCATTTT; j_call: TRBJ1-5; clone_size: .; v_call: TRBV10-3; d_call: .
cdr3_aa: CATSRKFQGAQFF; cdr3_nt: TGTGCCACCAGCAGGAAATTCCAGGGGGCACAGTTCTTC; j_call: TRBJ2-1; clone_size: .; v_call: TRBV15; d_call: TRBD1
cdr3_aa: CATKRGPATEAFF; cdr3_nt: TGTGCCACCAAAAGGGGGCCAGCCACTGAAGCTTTCTTT; j_call: TRBJ1-1; clone_size: .; v_call: TRBV24-1; d_call: TRBD1
cdr3_aa: CASRPDRGNTIYF; cdr3_nt: TGTGCCAGCAGACCGGACAGGGGAAACACCATATATTTT; j_call: TRBJ1-3; clone_size: .; v_call: TRBV7-9; d_call: TRBD1